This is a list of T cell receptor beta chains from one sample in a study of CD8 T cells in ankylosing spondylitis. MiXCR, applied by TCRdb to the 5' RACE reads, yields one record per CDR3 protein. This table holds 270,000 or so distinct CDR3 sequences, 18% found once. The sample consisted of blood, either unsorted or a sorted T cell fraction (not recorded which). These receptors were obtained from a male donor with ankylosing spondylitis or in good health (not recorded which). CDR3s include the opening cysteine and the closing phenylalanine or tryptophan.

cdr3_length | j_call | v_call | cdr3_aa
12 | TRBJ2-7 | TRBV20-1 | CSARQDGYEQYF
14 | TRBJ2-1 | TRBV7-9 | CASSLGDRVPEQFF
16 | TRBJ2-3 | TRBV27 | CASSFPGTGGTDTQYF
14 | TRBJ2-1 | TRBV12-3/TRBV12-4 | CASSLGQGAHEQFF
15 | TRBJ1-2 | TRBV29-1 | CSVELRDRGLGGYTF
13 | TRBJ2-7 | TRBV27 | CASSSREIYEQYF
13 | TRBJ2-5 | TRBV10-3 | CAISEEPHETQYF
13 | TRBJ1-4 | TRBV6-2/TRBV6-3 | CATRDTTNEKLFF
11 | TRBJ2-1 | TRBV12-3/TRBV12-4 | CASRTGTEEFF
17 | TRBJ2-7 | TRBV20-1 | CSARDPRLAGELYEQYF
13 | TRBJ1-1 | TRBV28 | CASRYITNTEAFF
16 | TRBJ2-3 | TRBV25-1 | CASSESAGGSTDTQYF
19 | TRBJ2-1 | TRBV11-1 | CASSLFDGVLAENYNEQFF
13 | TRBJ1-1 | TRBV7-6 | CASSPQGGSEAFF
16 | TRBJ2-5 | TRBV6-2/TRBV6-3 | CASSSRGLESQETQYF
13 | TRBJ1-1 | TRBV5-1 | CASSGKLDTEAFF
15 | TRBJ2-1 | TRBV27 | CASSQRAGGPNEQFF
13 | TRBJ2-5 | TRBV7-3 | CASSLTNQETQYF
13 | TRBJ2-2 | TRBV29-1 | CSVPDRWTGELFF
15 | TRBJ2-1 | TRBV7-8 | CASSLALAGYNEQFF
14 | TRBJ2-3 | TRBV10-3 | CAIRDRGRSDTQYF
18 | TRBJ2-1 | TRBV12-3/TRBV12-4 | CASSLRDRGLAGADEQFF
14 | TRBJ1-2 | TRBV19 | CASSIDRLAYGYTF
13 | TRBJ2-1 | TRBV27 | CASSLSTAAEQFF
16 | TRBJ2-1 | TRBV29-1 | CSVEDAGPQSINEQFF
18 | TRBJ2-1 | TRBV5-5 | CASSLDGLAGGPYNEQFF
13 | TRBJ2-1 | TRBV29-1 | CSAAGGPTNEQFF
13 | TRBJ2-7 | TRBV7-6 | CASSGTLGHEQYF
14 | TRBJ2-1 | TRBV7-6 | CASKLAAAYNEQFF
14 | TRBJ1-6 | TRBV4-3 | CASSPDRGHSPLHF
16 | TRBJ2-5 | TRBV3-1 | CASSQEGAWGQETQYF
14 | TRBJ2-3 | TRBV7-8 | CASSLVQRTDTQYF
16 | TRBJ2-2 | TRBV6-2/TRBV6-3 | CASSPGELENTGELFF
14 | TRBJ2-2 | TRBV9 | CASSVEGDTGELFF
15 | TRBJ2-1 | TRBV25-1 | CASSELAGANNEQFF
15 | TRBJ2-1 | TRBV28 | CASSLSAFSYGEQFF
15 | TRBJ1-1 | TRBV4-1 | CASSSRQVGGTEAFF
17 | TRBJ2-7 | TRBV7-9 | CASSAPGGQGGYYEQYF
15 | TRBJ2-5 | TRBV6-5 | CASSYSRTSEETQYF
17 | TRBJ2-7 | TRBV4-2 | CASSQDQAFHSLYEQYF